A selection of T cell receptor beta chains follows, all from one sample in a study of blood T cell repertoires in COVID-19. The protocol was immunoSEQ multiplex PCR, while the TCRdb copy is restricted to in-frame clones and leaves out a portion. The sample includes over 130,000 clones, about 84% of them seen just once. Sequencing input: PBMCs or T cells enriched from blood (not recorded which). The receptors derive from a woman aged 18-29 years who had been exposed to COVID-19. CDR3s include the opening cysteine and the closing phenylalanine or tryptophan. The order of the fields is D gene, V gene, J gene, clone size, CDR3 protein, CDR3 DNA. A D gene is named only where the DNA matches it firmly. Clone size appears in some rows only: once, few, many, or a class for an expanded clone.

-	TRBV11-2	TRBJ1-4	-	CASSLSGEKLFF	TGTGCCAGCAGTCTTTCCGGGGAAAAACTGTTTTTT
TRBD1	TRBV18	TRBJ2-4	-	CASSPRDRGLAKNIQYF	TGTGCCAGCTCACCACGGGACAGGGGGCTAGCCAAAAACATTCAGTACTTC
TRBD1	TRBV27	TRBJ2-1	-	CASSLEGQEYNEQFF	TGTGCCAGCAGTTTAGAAGGACAGGAGTACAATGAGCAGTTCTTC
-	TRBV9	TRBJ2-1	-	CASSADVGGPVGDEQFF	TGTGCCAGCAGCGCGGACGTTGGCGGGCCCGTAGGCGATGAGCAGTTCTTC
-	TRBV19	TRBJ1-1	-	CASIATRLNTEAFF	TGTGCCAGTATCGCAACACGTCTGAACACTGAAGCTTTCTTT
-	TRBV19	TRBJ2-7	once	CASSIGGVTSDEQYF	TGTGCCAGTAGTATTGGTGGAGTTACTTCGGACGAGCAGTACTTC
TRBD1	TRBV6-6	TRBJ1-1	-	CASSYSPRQGARAFF	TGTGCCAGCAGTTACTCCCCGAGACAGGGGGCTCGAGCTTTCTTT
-	TRBV19	TRBJ2-1	-	CASSSRSQLMVEQFF	TGTGCCAGTAGTTCCCGGTCCCAATTGATGGTTGAGCAGTTCTTC
-	TRBV5-1	TRBJ1-1	-	CASTSDYRTEAFF	TGCGCCAGCACCTCCGACTATCGTACTGAAGCTTTCTTT
-	TRBV2	TRBJ2-7	few	CASRQTGSLSYEQYF	TGTGCCAGCAGGCAAACAGGGTCCCTCTCCTACGAGCAGTACTTC
-	TRBV29-1	TRBJ1-1	-	CSVVVSDTEAFF	TGCAGCGTTGTAGTATCGGACACTGAAGCTTTCTTT
TRBD2	TRBV7-2	TRBJ2-7	-	CASSLEASGIYEQYF	TGTGCCAGCAGCTTAGAGGCTAGCGGGATCTACGAGCAGTACTTC
-	TRBV10-3	TRBJ2-1	once	CAINAPEAGGDVQFF	TGTGCCATCAATGCCCCCGAGGCCGGGGGAGATGTGCAGTTCTTC
-	TRBV7-2	TRBJ2-5	-	CASSLDGLPTQTQYF	TGTGCCAGCAGCTTAGATGGCTTACCCACGCAGACCCAGTACTTC
TRBD1	TRBV19	TRBJ1-2	-	CASSLQGQLVYGYTF	TGTGCCAGTAGTCTCCAGGGACAGCTAGTGTATGGCTACACCTTC
-	TRBV4-3	TRBJ2-7	-	CASSQDLGSYEQYF	TGCGCCAGCAGCCAAGATTTGGGCAGTTACGAGCAGTACTTC
-	TRBV10-1	TRBJ1-3	-	CAGYRVSGNTIYF	TGCGCCGGGTACAGGGTCTCTGGAAACACCATATATTTT
TRBD2	TRBV27	TRBJ2-1	-	CASSSPSGRANNEQFF	TGTGCCAGCAGTTCCCCAAGCGGGAGGGCCAACAATGAGCAGTTCTTC
TRBD2	TRBV6-4	TRBJ2-1	once	CASSDASGRFFNEQFF	TGTGCCAGCAGTGACGCTAGCGGGAGGTTCTTTAATGAGCAGTTCTTC
TRBD2	TRBV7-3	TRBJ2-6	once	CASSSSSGGSPDGANVLTF	TGTGCCAGCAGCTCATCTAGTGGCGGGAGTCCGGATGGGGCCAACGTCCTGACTTTC
-	TRBV19	TRBJ2-7	-	CASSNFRGRTYEQYF	TGTGCCAGTAGTAATTTTAGGGGCCGTACCTACGAGCAGTACTTC
TRBD1	TRBV2	TRBJ1-2	-	CASSESRDRGGYTF	TGTGCCAGCAGTGAGTCCCGGGACAGGGGAGGCTACACCTTC
TRBD1	TRBV28	TRBJ2-5	-	CASRTGQETQYF	TGTGCCAGCAGGACAGGGCAAGAGACCCAGTACTTC
-	TRBV19	TRBJ2-7	few	CASSLGPGYYEQYF	TGTGCCAGTAGTCTAGGGCCGGGGTACTACGAGCAGTACTTC
-	TRBV7-9	TRBJ2-3	-	CASSSGEDTQYF	TGTGCCAGCAGCTCGGGTGAGGATACGCAGTATTTT
-	TRBV20-1	TRBJ1-5	-	CSASEGGTDNQPQHF	TGCAGTGCTAGTGAGGGAGGGACCGACAATCAGCCCCAGCATTTT
-	TRBV5-4	TRBJ1-2	-	CASSSRARVDYGYTF	TGTGCCAGCAGCTCCCGGGCCAGGGTCGACTATGGCTACACCTTC
-	TRBV27	TRBJ1-2	-	CASSRSFPGDHYGYTF	TGTGCCAGCAGTCGATCGTTCCCAGGGGATCACTATGGCTACACCTTC
-	TRBV5-4	TRBJ2-1	once	CASSSPGTGYNEQFF	TGTGCCAGCAGCTCACCAGGTACCGGCTACAATGAGCAGTTCTTC
-	TRBV28	TRBJ2-5	-	CASSLRSQLAGQETQYF	TGTGCCAGCAGTTTGCGGTCTCAACTAGCAGGGCAAGAGACCCAGTACTTC
-	TRBV12-5	TRBJ2-3	once	CASGAGLTSTDTQYF	TGTGCTAGTGGGGCCGGACTTACTAGCACAGATACGCAGTATTTT
TRBD2	TRBV24-1	TRBJ2-1	-	CATSDSPSGGYNEQFF	TGTGCCACCAGTGATTCCCCTAGCGGAGGATACAATGAGCAGTTCTTC
-	TRBV11-1	TRBJ2-5	-	CASSPWTEETQYF	TGTGCCAGCAGCCCATGGACAGAAGAGACCCAGTACTTC
-	TRBV11-2	TRBJ2-1	once	CASSLTDFSYNEQFF	TGTGCCAGCAGCCTTACAGATTTCTCCTACAATGAGCAGTTCTTC
-	TRBV5-1	TRBJ2-7	-	CASSLSAVGFEQYF	TGCGCCAGCAGCTTGTCAGCGGTGGGGTTCGAGCAGTACTTC
TRBD2	TRBV9	TRBJ2-1	few	CASSVKGTSGRGQDEQFF	TGTGCCAGCAGCGTAAAAGGGACTAGCGGGAGGGGGCAGGATGAGCAGTTCTTC
-	TRBV5-4	TRBJ2-7	-	CASSWGGRDSYEQYF	TGTGCCAGCAGCTGGGGGGGCAGGGACTCCTACGAGCAGTACTTC
-	TRBV28	TRBJ2-2	-	CASSQGQNTGELFF	TGTGCCAGCAGCCAAGGACAGAACACCGGGGAGCTGTTTTTT
-	TRBV28	TRBJ1-1	-	CASSVGENTEAFF	TGTGCCAGCAGCGTCGGAGAGAACACTGAAGCTTTCTTT
-	TRBV19	TRBJ1-5	-	CASRILPGKDQPQHF	TGTGCCAGTAGAATTCTCCCGGGTAAGGATCAGCCCCAGCATTTT
TRBD1	TRBV29-1	TRBJ2-7	few	CSVAGQGRSYEQYF	TGCAGCGTTGCGGGACAGGGTAGGTCCTACGAGCAGTACTTC
TRBD2	TRBV5-1	TRBJ2-5	-	CASSLTTSGVMETQYF	TGCGCCAGCAGCTTGACAACTAGCGGGGTCATGGAGACCCAGTACTTC
-	TRBV7-2	TRBJ1-2	-	CASSPGQYYGYTF	TGTGCCAGCAGCCCAGGACAGTACTATGGCTACACCTTC
-	TRBV4-1	TRBJ1-2	-	CASSQDWAAGVYGYTF	TGCGCCAGCAGCCAAGATTGGGCGGCAGGGGTGTATGGCTACACCTTC
-	TRBV6-2/TRBV6-3	TRBJ2-1	-	CASSYWHEQFF	TGTGCCAGCAGTTATTGGCATGAGCAGTTCTTC
-	TRBV7-7	TRBJ1-1	-	CASSLEPGGTEAFF	TGTGCCAGCAGCTTAGAGCCGGGAGGCACTGAAGCTTTCTTT
-	TRBV27	TRBJ2-1	-	CASSLGTAWSSYNEQFF	TGTGCCAGCAGTTTAGGCACCGCCTGGAGCTCCTACAATGAGCAGTTCTTC
-	TRBV24-1	TRBJ2-2	-	CATAATTGRRPTGELFF	TGTGCCACCGCGGCAACGACAGGGAGGAGACCCACCGGGGAGCTGTTTTTT
TRBD1	TRBV6-5	TRBJ2-1	-	CASSSRGRPNNEQFF	TGTGCCAGCAGCTCCAGGGGGCGACCCAACAATGAGCAGTTCTTC
TRBD2	TRBV7-9	TRBJ2-7	-	CASSPGGAYEQYF	TGTGCCAGCAGCCCCGGGGGGGCCTACGAGCAGTACTTC
-	TRBV2	TRBJ2-2	-	CASTARQMAGELFF	TGTGCCAGCACGGCTAGGCAAATGGCGGGGGAGCTGTTTTTT
TRBD1	TRBV5-5	TRBJ1-2	-	CASSLQQGATYGYTF	TGTGCCAGCAGCCTACAACAGGGGGCCACTTATGGCTACACCTTC